The 2 T cell receptor beta chains given below trace back to one sample, sequenced in a study of blood T cell repertoires in COVID-19 (dated by TCRdb to the early 2020s). Library prep was done by the immunoSEQ multiplex PCR assay. TCRdb mirrors the immuneACCESS table, restricted to in-frame sequences. Some clones are absent from its copies; in checked studies, under half trace to an unresolved V gene, and the reason for the others is unknown. The sample table shows approximately 300,000 clones, and about 89% are seen once. The ten largest clones add up to around 0.88% of the sample. Sample: peripheral blood. These receptors originate from a man aged 25 to 40 with acute or convalescent COVID-19.

This clone has just one count. V is TRBV5-1 and J is TRBJ2-7; no definite D call. The ends were cut back, 4 bases at V and 0 bases at J, with 8 bases in the middle. The germline V gene encodes CDR1 SGHRS and CDR2 YFSETQ. The CDR3 covers 13 residues. The CDR3 reads CASSQTSSYEQYF. Here the CDR3 DNA reads TGCGCCAGCAGCCAAACGAGCTCCTACGAGCAGTACTTC.

The chain uses TRBV19 and TRBJ2-6, with 7 nucleotides matching TRBD1. In germline, CDR1 is LNHDA, CDR2 SQIVND (reference sequence). Trimming at V came to 3 bases and at J to 0 bases, leaving 8 bases not matched to a gene. CDR3 length: 18 amino acids. The DNA of the CDR3 is TGTGCCAGTAGTATCGGCGACAGGGTAAGCTCTGGGGCCAACGTCCTGACTTTC. Translated: CASSIGDRVSSGANVLTF.